This T cell receptor beta chain was found in a study of shared clonotypes between healthy human individuals. With regard to this clone: The antigen is not known. This sample includes further DNA sequences coding for the same CDR3.

Study-level findings and limits: Researchers sampled only blood; tissue repertoires likely differ.

CDR1 is KGHSH and CDR2 is LQKENI in the germline V gene. The trim removed 6 bases at V and 2 bases at J, leaving 4 bases unmatched. This CDR3 spans 13 amino acids. Deep was the level used in running the assay. In the original processing: There were no quality scores in the junction-only immunoSEQ sequences, so filtering differed. Here immunoSEQ multiplex PCR was the method, and the copy in TCRdb shows in-frame clones only, minus some. V, J and clone size reflect that table, while D and trimming were determined from the DNA. Among under 1,900,000 clones listed, 98% were seen once. Sequenced input: naive CD4+ T cells sorted from blood. Subset given: CD45RA+ positively selected. This chain connects TRBV18 to TRBJ2-7; 7 bases are shared with TRBD1. The origin of this receptor is a man between 25 and 39 years old in good health. The chain's CDR3 is CASSRDRTYEQYF. In nucleotides, the CDR3 is TGTGCCAGCTCCCGGGACAGAACCTACGAGCAGTACTTC. Looking up the rest from reference TRBV18 and TRBJ2-7 gives the full variable domain: NAGVMQNPRHLVRRRGQEARLRCSPMKGHSHVYWYRQLPEEGLKFMVYLQKENIIDESGMPKERFSAEFPKEGPSILRIQQVVRGDSAAYFCASSRDRTYEQYFGPGTRLTVT.